This passage covers 23 T cell receptor beta chains from one sample sequenced in a study of neurological immune-mediated disorders. MiXCR, applied by TCRdb to the 5' RACE reads, yields one record per CDR3 protein. The table records roughly 80,000 distinct CDR3 sequences, 10% of them present only once. The sample comprised PBMCs. The source is a man aged 35-49 years in good health.

This clonotype was seen many times. For the CDR3, the DNA is TGCGCCAGCAGCCCGACAGGGGGATGGAGTGAGCAGTTCTTC. Translating gives CASSPTGGWSEQFF. V usage is TRBV5-1 and J usage is TRBJ2-1, with TRBD1 identical over 9 bases. The CDR3 has 14 amino acids. The germline V gene encodes CDR1 SGHRS and CDR2 YFSETQ. Trimming took 4 bases from V and 9 from J; bases not matched to a gene: 8.

This sequence joins TRBV20-1 and TRBJ2-7; no clear D gene. Germline-derived CDR1 and CDR2 are DFQATT and SNEGSKA (reference sequence). The CDR3 covers 14 residues. The ends were cut back, 5 bases at V and 2 bases at J, with 16 bases in the middle. CDR3 nucleotide sequence: TGCAGTGCTCCTAGGCAAGACGGAGCCTACGAGCAGTACTTC. It is translated as CSAPRQDGAYEQYF.

This clonotype was picked up many times. The chain links TRBV6-5 to TRBJ2-2; tentative D call: TRBD1 (6 bases). V was pared by 5 bases and J by 10 bases, with 11 bases between. This CDR3 has 12 amino acids. Per the germline V gene, CDR1 is MNHEY and CDR2 is SVGAGI. In DNA, the CDR3 is TGTGCCAGCAGTAAAGGGGGAGCGGAGCTGTTTTTT. This sequence encodes CASSKGGAELFF.

This clonotype occurred many times. This chain connects TRBV20-1 to TRBJ2-7; D may be TRBD1 (5 bases). There are 15 residues in the CDR3. With 0 bases removed from V and 3 bases from J, the gap between germline ends came to 15 bases. Germline-derived CDR1 and CDR2 are DFQATT and SNEGSKA (reference sequence). The CDR3 nucleotides are TGCAGTGCTAGAGATCCGGGCAGGGCTAGCTACGAGCAGTACTTC. The encoded protein is CSARDPGRASYEQYF.

This clonotype was detected ten times or more. The chain recombines TRBV11-2 with TRBJ2-1, with no clear D. Trimming shortened V by 0 bases and J by 11 bases, and 11 bases separated the two germline ends. This CDR3 contains 13 residues. Germline lookup yields CDR1 SGHAT and CDR2 FQNNGV. CDR3 region: CASSLDREAKQFF. Here the CDR3 DNA reads TGTGCCAGCAGCTTAGATCGCGAGGCTAAGCAGTTCTTC.

In this sample, this clonotype turned up many times. This chain joins TRBV14 and TRBJ2-7; 11 bases fit TRBD2. Germline CDR1 SGHDN, CDR2 FVKESK. This CDR3 is built from 18 residues. V was clipped by 3 bases and J by 0 bases; unmatched bases: 10. The CDR3 region has the DNA TGTGCCAGCAGCCATACAGGCAAGACTAGCGGGGTCTCCTACGAGCAGTACTTC. It yields the protein CASSHTGKTSGVSYEQYF. Full variable domain (rest looked up from reference TRBV14 and TRBJ2-7): EAGVTQFPSHSVIEKGQTVTLRCDPISGHDNLYWYRRVMGKEIKFLLHFVKESKQDESGMPNNRFLAERTGGTYSTLKVQPAELEDSGVYFCASSHTGKTSGVSYEQYFGPGTRLTVT.

This clonotype came up many times. This sequence joins TRBV12-3 or TRBV12-4 and TRBJ1-5; 9 nucleotides agree with TRBD1. V shed 8 bases, J shed 6 bases, and the junction held 8 bases outside the gene matches. The CDR3 runs 14 residues. The CDR3 bases are TGTGCCAGCCGGGGACAGGGACAAGGTCAGCCCCAGCATTTT. This translates into CASRGQGQGQPQHF.

The V call is TRBV19, the J call TRBJ1-5, with TRBD1 matching 8 bases. The germline V gene has CDR1 LNHDA and CDR2 SQIVND (reference sequence). The CDR3 consists of 14 residues. With V trimmed by 5 bases and J by 9 bases, 9 bases remained unmatched. The CDR3 here is CASSVGQAQRPQHF. Written as DNA, the CDR3 is TGTGCCAGTAGTGTGGGACAGGCACAACGGCCCCAGCATTTT.

Ten or more counts support this clonotype. The chain joins TRBV6-5 to TRBJ2-1, with 13 bases that match TRBD2. Germline V CDR1 and CDR2: MNHEY, SVGAGI. CDR3 size: 20 residues. The V gene end was trimmed by 1 base and the J gene end by 0 bases; junction bases not matched to a gene: 9. In DNA form, the CDR3 reads TGTGCCAGCAGTTACTTTTTGGGGACTAGCGGGGACAGCTCCTACAATGAGCAGTTCTTC. It is translated as CASSYFLGTSGDSSYNEQFF.

This clonotype was seen many times. The chain couples TRBV29-1 to TRBJ2-3; 7 bases map to TRBD2. The V segment lost 4 bases and the J segment 5 bases; nucleotides outside the gene matches: 0. The CDR3 loop spans 11 amino acids. Germline V gene data show CDR1 as SQVTM and CDR2 as ANQGSEA. The CDR3 sequence is CSVAGGDTQYF. CDR3 coding DNA: TGCAGCGTTGCGGGAGGAGATACGCAGTATTTT.

The V call is TRBV29-1, the J call TRBJ2-7, with 13 bases identical to TRBD2. V lost 7 bases to trimming and J lost 5 bases; unmatched junction nucleotides: 8. Germline V gives CDR1 SQVTM, CDR2 ANQGSEA. This CDR3 has 14 residues. The CDR3 here is CSALMGLAGNEQYF. In DNA, the CDR3 is TGCAGCGCCCTAATGGGACTAGCGGGAAACGAGCAGTACTTC.

This clonotype has at least ten counts. This sequence joins TRBV10-3 and TRBJ1-3; 7 bases are a match to TRBD1. CDR1 and CDR2 (germline): ENHRY, SYGVKD. J lost 7 bases, V lost 8 bases, and 8 bases had no gene match. The CDR3 is 13 residues long. CDR3 loop: CAIQGERQNTIYF. The DNA of the CDR3 is TGTGCCATCCAGGGGGAACGTCAGAACACCATATATTTT.

This clonotype showed up many times. The chain carries TRBV5-6 and TRBJ1-2; 8 bases agree with TRBD1. Trimming at V came to 0 bases and at J to 5 bases, leaving 9 bases not matched to a gene. Germline CDR1 reads SGHDT; CDR2 reads YYEEEE. CDR3 length: 16 residues. The CDR3 protein is CASSLVGRGRDYGYTF. For the CDR3, the DNA is TGTGCCAGCAGCTTGGTCGGCAGGGGGCGAGATTATGGCTACACCTTC.

This clonotype was counted many times. The rearrangement links TRBV3-1 to TRBJ2-7; D gene unclear. CDR1 is LGHDT, CDR2 YNNKEL, per germline (reference sequence). Deletions cut 1 base from V and 6 bases from J, with 4 bases between. The CDR3 has 11 amino acids. CDR3 in amino acids: CASSQGSEQYF. The CDR3 DNA sequence: TGTGCCAGCAGCCAAGGGAGCGAGCAGTACTTC.

The chain couples TRBV6-1 to TRBJ1-5, with a tentative D call TRBD1 (5 bases). The CDR3 has 17 amino acids. Germline V gives CDR1 MNHNS, CDR2 SASEGT. V lost 2 bases and J 2 bases, leaving 16 bases between the germline ends. The CDR3 sequence is CASSESFVRAGNQPQHF. DNA of the CDR3: TGTGCCAGCAGTGAATCTTTCGTCAGGGCGGGCAATCAGCCCCAGCATTTT.

This clonotype occurred many times. This chain uses TRBV21-1 with TRBJ2-1; whether TRBD1, the table's D call, matches the DNA was not checked. TRBV21-1 corresponds to a pseudogene. The CDR3 sequence is 14 residues long. The CDR3 is CAALGDSHFDEQFF. DNA for the CDR3: TGTGCCGCATTGGGGGACAGCCATTTCGATGAGCAGTTCTTC.

The chain couples TRBV7-3 to TRBJ2-1; TRBD2 matches 8 bases. V lost 4 bases to trimming and J lost 6 bases; unmatched junction nucleotides: 5. CDR3 length: 14 residues. Germline values: CDR1 SGHTA, CDR2 FQGTGA. DNA for the CDR3: TGTGCCAGCAGCTCAATAGCGGGGACCAATGAGCAGTTCTTC. It translates to CASSSIAGTNEQFF.

This clonotype has at least ten counts. The conserved phenylalanine or tryptophan is not found at the CDR3 terminus, so this likely reflects a read error. No DNA is shown, since the ends of the CDR3 on it are uncertain; the CDR3 is the one TCRdb lists. V gene TRBV7-9 combines with J gene TRBJ2-5; the DNA was not used to check the table's D call, TRBD1. A total of 11 residues make up the CDR3, ends included. Germline V lookup: CDR1 SEHNR, CDR2 FQNEAQ (reference sequence). CDR3 sequence reads: CASSFNSFPQG.

This clonotype was observed many times. The gene calls are TRBV20-1 and TRBJ2-2; D is perhaps TRBD1 (6 bases). The germline gives CDR1 DFQATT, CDR2 SNEGSKA (reference sequence). The V gene lost 3 bases and the J gene lost 0 bases, with 11 bases spanning the gap. CDR3 length: 15 residues. CDR3 sequence reads: CSARDRASNTGELFF. CDR3 sequence (DNA): TGCAGTGCTAGGGACAGAGCATCGAACACCGGGGAGCTGTTTTTT.

This clonotype was seen many times. This sequence joins TRBV6-5 and TRBJ2-7; no clear D. The CDR3 consists of 13 residues. Germline V gene lookup returns CDR1 MNHEY and CDR2 SVGAGI. The germline V and J ends were trimmed by 0 bases and 9 bases, with 12 bases remaining between them. The CDR3 here is CASSYSSRFSQYF. The CDR3, as DNA: TGTGCCAGCAGTTACTCGAGCAGGTTCTCGCAGTACTTC.

The table lists this clonotype with many counts. The chain couples TRBV5-1 to TRBJ2-3; 8 nucleotides agree with TRBD2. CDR1 is SGHRS and CDR2 is YFSETQ in the germline V gene. The CDR3 sequence is 16 residues long. J lost 1 base, V lost 2 bases, and 6 bases had no gene match. The CDR3 loop is CASSLFSGVGTDTQYF. The CDR3 DNA follows: TGCGCCAGCAGCTTATTTAGCGGGGTAGGCACAGATACGCAGTATTTT.

This clonotype was seen many times. The rearrangement joins TRBV28 to TRBJ2-7, with 7 bases identical to TRBD2. The CDR3 contains 17 residues. J was trimmed by 0 bases and V by 6 bases; bases with no gene match: 14. Germline CDR1 is MDHEN and CDR2 is SYDVKM. The CDR3 nucleotides read TGTGCCAGCAGCCATATCCCCCTAGCGGTTTACTCCTACGAGCAGTACTTC. Protein product: CASSHIPLAVYSYEQYF.

This clonotype was recorded many times. The CDR3 region is CASSRSSGYNEQFF. The CDR3 DNA follows: TGTGCCAGCAGTCGATCTAGCGGATACAATGAGCAGTTCTTC. The V and J genes are TRBV12-3 or TRBV12-4 and TRBJ2-1; TRBD2 matches 7 bases. V gave up 5 bases and J gave up 4 bases; unmatched junction bases: 5. The CDR3 loop spans 14 amino acids.